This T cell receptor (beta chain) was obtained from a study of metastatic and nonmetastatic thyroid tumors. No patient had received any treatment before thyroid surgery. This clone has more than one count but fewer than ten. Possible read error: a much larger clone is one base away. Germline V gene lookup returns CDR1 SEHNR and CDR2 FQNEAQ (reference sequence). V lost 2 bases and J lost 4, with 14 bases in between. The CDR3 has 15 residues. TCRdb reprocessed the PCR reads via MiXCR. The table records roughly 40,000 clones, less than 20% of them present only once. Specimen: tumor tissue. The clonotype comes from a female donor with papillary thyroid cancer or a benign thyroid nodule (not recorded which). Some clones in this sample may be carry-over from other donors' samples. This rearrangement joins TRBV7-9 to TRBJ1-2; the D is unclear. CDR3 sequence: CASSLRSSSLYGYTF. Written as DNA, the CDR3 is TGTGCCAGCAGCTTAAGAAGTTCCAGCCTCTATGGCTACACCTTC. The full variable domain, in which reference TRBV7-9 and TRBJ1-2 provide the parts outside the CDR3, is DTGVSQNPRHKITKRGQNVTFRCDPISEHNRLYWYRQTLGQGPEFLTYFQNEAQLEKSRLLSDRFSAERPKGSFSTLEIQRTEQGDSAMYLCASSLRSSSLYGYTFGSGTRLTVV.